This T cell receptor (beta chain) comes out of a study of shared clonotypes between healthy human individuals. The CDR3 has 14 amino acids. V was pared by 1 base and J by 3 bases, with 9 bases between. CDR1 and CDR2 from the germline V gene are SQVTM and ANQGSEA. CD45RO-negative, CCR7-positively selected cells formed the naive CD8 fraction, excluding terminally differentiated effector memory CD45RA+ cells. The table came from immunoSEQ multiplex PCR; TCRdb's copy has only in-frame clones and leaves some out. The sample yields 660,000 or so clones, approximately 96% seen once. The sequence came from a woman aged 25 to 45 in good health. Sequencing was done on a sample of naive CD8+ T cells sorted from blood. The chain joins TRBV29-1 to TRBJ1-4, with D unresolved. Here the CDR3 reads CSVEGRIANEKLFF. CDR3 DNA sequence: TGCAGCGTTGAAGGGAGGATTGCTAATGAAAAACTGTTTTTT.